This entry lists 25 T cell receptor beta chains sequenced from one sample in a study of T-cell reconstitution after alpha-beta-depleted transplantation in children (dated by TCRdb to the mid-2010s). The library was obtained by PCR. Reads for this sample came from an Illumina HiSeq 2500. Molecular barcoding was employed in the preparation of TCR libraries, with unique molecular identifiers being used to normalize TCRbeta repertoire quantification. In-frame beta chains were kept once TCRdb had trimmed the public reads at Q25 with fastp and called clones with MiXCR. Rows with one shared CDR3 protein collapse into an entry with the most common genes and DNA. This sample has about 240,000 distinct CDR3 sequences in its table, and around 12% of those were observed once. Approximately 2.9% of the sample goes to the ten largest clones. This sample comprised PBMCs from the stem cell graft donor, obtained from the stem cell graft. These receptors were collected from a human donor who donated a stem cell graft to a child with acute lymphoblastic leukemia.

Many counts were recorded for this clonotype. This chain links TRBV28 with TRBJ2-7, with D maybe TRBD2 (6 bases). The CDR3 has 14 residues. With 6 bases removed from V and 5 bases from J, the gap between germline ends came to 17 bases. Germline V CDR1 and CDR2: MDHEN, SYDVKM. DNA for the CDR3: TGTGCCAGCAGAAAGTTCGGGGGTAGCAACGAGCAGTACTTC. Translation gives CASRKFGGSNEQYF.

Many counts were recorded for this clonotype. V gene TRBV6-1 combines with J gene TRBJ2-7; TRBD1 might be the D (6 bases). The V gene lost 2 bases and the J gene lost 1 base, with 21 bases spanning the gap. Per germline, CDR1 MNHNS and CDR2 SASEGT. The CDR3 is 18 amino acids. CDR3 region: CASSEFGRGGLSSYEQYF. The CDR3 nucleotides are TGTGCCAGCAGTGAATTTGGCAGGGGCGGTTTGAGTTCCTACGAGCAGTACTTC.

This clonotype was counted a few times. The V call is TRBV4-3, the J call TRBJ2-1, with D tentatively TRBD1 (6 bases). The CDR3 totals 15 residues. V was cut by 0 bases and J by 8 bases, with 14 bases left in between. The germline V gene encodes CDR1 LGHNA and CDR2 YSLEER. DNA for the CDR3: TGCGCCAGCAGCCAAGATATCACCGAGGGGGATGAGCAGTTCTTC. This sequence encodes CASSQDITEGDEQFF.

V usage is TRBV5-1 and J usage is TRBJ2-7; 7 nucleotides agree with TRBD1. V was pared by 3 bases and J by 4 bases, with 7 bases of the junction left unmatched. The CDR3 runs to 14 residues. Germline lookup yields CDR1 SGHRS and CDR2 YFSETQ. For the CDR3, the DNA is TGCGCCAGCAGCTCCAACAGGGGCCGATACGAGCAGTACTTC. It yields the protein CASSSNRGRYEQYF.

This clonotype was seen repeatedly, ten times or more. The genes are TRBV7-6 and TRBJ2-2; D is unclear. The CDR3 has 16 residues. Trimming took 2 bases from V and 0 from J, leaving 10 bases between them. Germline V gives CDR1 SGHVS, CDR2 FNYEAQ. The CDR3: CASSLSSTTNTGELFF. CDR3 DNA sequence: TGTGCCAGCAGCTTATCCAGCACTACGAACACCGGGGAGCTGTTTTTT. Using reference TRBV7-6 and TRBJ2-2 for the parts outside the CDR3, the full variable domain is GAGVSQSPRYKVTKRGQDVALRCDPISGHVSLYWYRQALGQGPEFLTYFNYEAQQDKSGLPNDRFSAERPEGSISTLTIQRTEQRDSAMYRCASSLSSTTNTGELFFGEGSRLTVL.

This clonotype occurred many times. The chain links TRBV28 to TRBJ2-7; D gene ambiguous. V lost 6 bases to trimming and J lost 7 bases, with 19 bases between them. The CDR3 has 14 residues. Germline V CDR1 and CDR2: MDHEN, SYDVKM. CDR3: CASRIHLGMSEQYF. The CDR3 DNA is TGTGCCAGCAGAATCCACTTGGGAATGAGTGAGCAGTACTTC. Based on the CDR3 plus reference TRBV28 and TRBJ2-7, the full variable domain is DVKVTQSSRYLVKRTGEKVFLECVQDMDHENMFWYRQDPGLGLRLIYFSYDVKMKEKGDIPEGYSVSREKKERFSLILESASTNQTSMYLCASRIHLGMSEQYFGPGTRLTVT.

At least ten counts were recorded for this clonotype. This chain uses TRBV6-1 with TRBJ1-5; TRBD1 is a possible D gene (5 bases). The CDR3 totals 13 residues. V was trimmed by 6 bases and J by 5 bases, leaving 11 bases between them. Germline CDR1 and CDR2: MNHNS and SASEGT. The CDR3 coding sequence is TGTGCCAGCAGCCGAAGAGGGGATCAGCCCCAGCATTTT. This encodes CASSRRGDQPQHF.

The sample holds many counts of this clonotype. The V and J genes are TRBV11-2 and TRBJ2-7; D is unresolved. The CDR3 runs 12 residues. Germline V gene data show CDR1 as SGHAT and CDR2 as FQNNGV. Trimming removed 2 bases at V and 6 bases at J, with 8 bases between. In nucleotides, the CDR3 is TGTGCCAGCAGCTTACTTAGCTCCGAGCAGTACTTC. It is translated as CASSLLSSEQYF.

This clonotype was picked up many times. The chain couples TRBV6-2 or TRBV6-3 to TRBJ1-2; 10 bases match TRBD1. J gave up 8 bases and V 6 bases, and 6 bases lay outside the gene matches. Germline V gives CDR1 MNHEY, CDR2 SVGEGT. The CDR3 totals 13 residues. This CDR3 reads CASRRQGALGYTF. The CDR3 nucleotides are TGTGCCAGCAGAAGACAGGGGGCACTAGGCTACACCTTC.

This clonotype appeared a few times. The V and J genes are TRBV18 and TRBJ2-3; D remains unclear. V lost 4 bases and J 7 bases, leaving 9 bases between the germline ends. Germline V gives CDR1 KGHSH, CDR2 LQKENI. The CDR3 loop spans 12 amino acids. CDR3 region: CASSRQINTQYF. DNA for the CDR3: TGTGCCAGCTCACGGCAGATTAATACGCAGTATTTT.

This clonotype was counted ten times or more. This chain uses TRBV28 with TRBJ2-1; 7 nucleotides align to TRBD1. Germline trimming cut 5 bases from V and 3 bases from J; bases unmatched to any gene: 7. Germline V CDR1 and CDR2: MDHEN, SYDVKM. The CDR3 contains 15 residues. In DNA, the CDR3 is TGTGCCAGCAGTGAAACAGGGGCTCACTACAATGAGCAGTTCTTC. Protein: CASSETGAHYNEQFF. Variable domain in full (rest from reference TRBV28 and TRBJ2-1): DVKVTQSSRYLVKRTGEKVFLECVQDMDHENMFWYRQDPGLGLRLIYFSYDVKMKEKGDIPEGYSVSREKKERFSLILESASTNQTSMYLCASSETGAHYNEQFFGPGTRLTVL.

The chain employs TRBV29-1 and TRBJ2-3; D might be TRBD1 (6 bases). Germline CDR1 and CDR2: SQVTM and ANQGSEA. CDR3 length equals 14 residues. V lost 6 bases and J lost 2, with 15 bases in between. CDR3 nucleotide sequence: TGCAGCGTGGACCGGCAGGGACACACAGATACGCAGTATTTT. This translates into CSVDRQGHTDTQYF.

In its sample, this clonotype was seen many times. The rearrangement links TRBV12-3 or TRBV12-4 to TRBJ2-7; 8 nucleotides line up with TRBD1. This CDR3 is 15 amino acids long. The V and J ends lost 3 bases and 4 bases, in that order; junction bases with no gene match: 8. The DNA for the CDR3 is TGTGCCAGCAGTTTTTGGACAGGGCTTACGTACGAGCAGTACTTC. Translation: CASSFWTGLTYEQYF.

This clonotype was observed at least ten times. V gene TRBV7-9 combines with J gene TRBJ1-5; 8 bases are a match to TRBD1. The CDR3 loop spans 14 amino acids. Germline values: CDR1 SEHNR, CDR2 FQNEAQ (reference sequence). Trimming cost V 8 bases and J 5 bases; bases outside gene matches: 8. CDR3 protein: CASSGTGSYQPQHF. Written as DNA, the CDR3 is TGTGCCAGCTCCGGGACAGGCTCATATCAGCCCCAGCATTTT.

This clonotype was detected ten times or more. The chain couples TRBV7-9 to TRBJ1-1; D remains unclear. Trimming stripped 1 base from V and 5 bases from J, with 14 bases between. This CDR3 has 15 residues. CDR1 and CDR2 (germline): SEHNR, FQNEAQ (reference sequence). Here the CDR3 reads CASSLVPGTGTEAFF. CDR3 DNA: TGTGCCAGCAGCTTAGTTCCGGGTACGGGAACTGAAGCTTTCTTT. The full variable domain, completed using reference TRBV7-9 and TRBJ1-1, is DTGVSQNPRHKITKRGQNVTFRCDPISEHNRLYWYRQTLGQGPEFLTYFQNEAQLEKSRLLSDRFSAERPKGSFSTLEIQRTEQGDSAMYLCASSLVPGTGTEAFFGQGTRLTVV.

The V call is TRBV12-3 or TRBV12-4, the J call TRBJ2-1, with TRBD2 identical over 9 bases. The CDR3 length is 15 residues. The ends lost 3 bases at V and 4 bases at J; junction bases unmatched: 4. The CDR3: CASSLGTSRYNEQFF. As DNA, the CDR3 is TGTGCCAGCAGTTTGGGGACTAGCAGATACAATGAGCAGTTCTTC.

The table lists this clonotype with a few counts. One junction end disagrees with the germline gene, perhaps due to a read error. This chain links TRBV12-5 with TRBJ2-7; tentatively, D is TRBD1 (6 bases). Looked up from germline, CDR1 is LGHNT and CDR2 is FRNRAP. This CDR3 spans 16 amino acids. This chain's CDR3 is CASVLPGQNRRYEQYF. CDR3 nucleotides: TGTGCTAGTGTTTTGCCCGGACAGAATCGACGGTACGAGCAGTACTTC.

This clonotype was observed many times. V gene TRBV28 combines with J gene TRBJ1-2, with TRBD1 as a possible D gene (6 bases). The V gene lost 6 bases and the J gene lost 4 bases, with 12 bases spanning the gap. CDR3 length equals 13 residues. Germline CDR1 is MDHEN and CDR2 is SYDVKM. This CDR3 is CASSPTGSYGYTF. The CDR3 nucleotides read TGTGCCAGCAGCCCAACAGGGTCCTATGGCTACACCTTC.

Ten or more counts support this clonotype. The chain recombines TRBV7-8 with TRBJ2-3; possibly TRBD1 or TRBD2 for D (6 bases each). Trimming removed 2 bases from V and 3 bases from J, with 18 bases in between. This CDR3 comprises 17 residues. Germline V gene data show CDR1 as SGHVS and CDR2 as FQNEAQ. The CDR3 sequence: CASSLRGERGETDTQYF. CDR3 sequence (DNA): TGTGCCAGCAGCTTAAGGGGGGAGAGGGGAGAAACAGATACGCAGTATTTT. Variable domain in full (rest from reference TRBV7-8 and TRBJ2-3): GAGVSQSPRYKVAKRGQDVALRCDPISGHVSLFWYQQALGQGPEFLTYFQNEAQLDKSGLPSDRFFAERPEGSVSTLKIQRTQQEDSAVYLCASSLRGERGETDTQYFGPGTRLTVL.

This clonotype was seen at least ten times. V is TRBV29-1 and J is TRBJ2-1; possibly TRBD1 for D (5 bases). V was shortened by 4 bases and J by 0 bases, with 10 bases between the two germline ends. The CDR3 is 14 amino acids. CDR1 and CDR2 (germline): SQVTM, ANQGSEA. CDR3 in DNA: TGCAGCGTTGTAGGAAGGGGCTCCTACAATGAGCAGTTCTTC. Amino acid sequence: CSVVGRGSYNEQFF.

This clonotype was seen only a few times. The genes are TRBV5-1 and TRBJ2-2; no clear D. Trimming pared 4 bases from V and 6 bases from J, leaving 13 bases between. CDR1 SGHRS and CDR2 YFSETQ come from the germline V gene. The CDR3 spans 14 residues. CDR3 amino acids: CASSKTGPPGELFF. DNA for the CDR3: TGCGCCAGCAGCAAGACCGGTCCTCCCGGGGAGCTGTTTTTT.

The table lists this clonotype with many counts. The chain recombines TRBV28 with TRBJ2-7; 7 bases line up with TRBD2. V gave up 5 bases and J gave up 6 bases; unmatched junction bases: 13. The length of the CDR3 is 15 residues. In germline, CDR1 is MDHEN, CDR2 SYDVKM. In DNA form, the CDR3 reads TGTGCCAGCAGTATATCCGGGACCGGGAGGATCGAGCAGTACTTC. Translation: CASSISGTGRIEQYF.

Ten or more counts support this clonotype. The chain combines TRBV30 with TRBJ1-1, with D hard to call. The CDR3 is made up of 13 amino acids. The germline CDR1 and CDR2 sequences are GTSNPN and SVGIG (reference sequence). V was pared by 4 bases and J by 1 base, with 10 bases between. The CDR3: CAWIPNENTEAFF. As DNA, the CDR3 is TGTGCCTGGATCCCGAACGAGAACACTGAAGCTTTCTTT. The full variable domain, its missing parts supplied by reference TRBV30 and TRBJ1-1, is SQTIHQWPATLVQPVGSPLSLECTVEGTSNPNLYWYRQAAGRGLQLLFYSVGIGQISSEVPQNLSASRPQDRQFILSSKKLLLSDSGFYLCAWIPNENTEAFFGQGTRLTVV.

This clonotype occurred many times. The chain combines TRBV5-1 with TRBJ2-2, with 9 positions matching TRBD2. Germline V CDR1 and CDR2: SGHRS, YFSETQ. The CDR3 loop spans 16 amino acids. V was pared by 4 bases and J by 5 bases, with 9 bases of the junction left unmatched. The CDR3 is CASSLQGLAGTGELFF. The CDR3 bases are TGCGCCAGCAGCCTGCAGGGGCTAGCGGGGACCGGGGAGCTGTTTTTT.

There are many counts of this clonotype. V is TRBV20-1 and J is TRBJ2-7; D is perhaps TRBD1 or TRBD2 (5 bases each). Trimming stripped 5 bases from V and 1 base from J, with 18 bases between. The CDR3 contains 15 residues. From germline, CDR1 is DFQATT and CDR2 SNEGSKA (reference sequence). The CDR3 DNA sequence: TGCAGTGCTCTCACCCGGGACGGCAAGTCCTACGAGCAGTACTTC. Protein product: CSALTRDGKSYEQYF.